These 18 T cell receptor beta chains came from one sample sequenced in a study of neurological immune-mediated disorders. Each CDR3 protein is one row after TCRdb ran MiXCR on the 5' RACE reads. The sample gives approximately 90,000 distinct CDR3 sequences, about 3.8% of which show up once; roughly 6% is in the top ten. Sample: PBMCs. These receptors originate from a woman aged 18 to 35 with multiple sclerosis.

This clonotype was found many times. The V gene is TRBV7-2, the J gene TRBJ1-5, with D tentatively TRBD1 (5 bases). V lost 1 base and J lost 0, with 10 bases in between. Germline V gene data show CDR1 as SGHTA and CDR2 as FQGNSA. This CDR3 contains 16 residues. The CDR3 DNA follows: TGTGCCAGCAGCTTAGGCGGGGCTTATAGCAATCAGCCCCAGCATTTT. This gives the protein CASSLGGAYSNQPQHF.

This clonotype was counted ten times or more. V and J are TRBV3-1 and TRBJ2-5; D call uncertain. The germline CDR1 and CDR2 sequences are LGHDT and YNNKEL (reference sequence). V lost 2 bases, J lost 3 bases, and 7 bases lay in between. The CDR3 runs 13 residues. The chain's CDR3 is CASSQPGKETQYF. The CDR3 nucleotides are TGTGCCAGCAGCCAACCGGGCAAAGAGACCCAGTACTTC.

This clonotype was observed at least ten times. The chain is built from TRBV28 and TRBJ2-7; 8 bases are shared with TRBD2. The CDR3 is 18 amino acids. V trimming: 6 bases; J trimming: 4 bases; junction bases outside the gene matches: 20. Per the germline V gene, CDR1 is MDHEN and CDR2 is SYDVKM. CDR3 nucleotide sequence: TGTGCCAGCAGATCCCCCGCGGAGCGGGGGACTTATGGGTACGAGCAGTACTTC. It specifies CASRSPAERGTYGYEQYF.

This clonotype was recorded at least ten times. The rearrangement joins TRBV5-1 to TRBJ1-1; a weak D match, TRBD1 (6 bases). The V end was cut by 0 bases, the J end by 4 bases, with 10 bases between. The germline V gene has CDR1 SGHRS and CDR2 YFSETQ. The CDR3 totals 14 residues. The CDR3: CASSLAGGGTEAFF. In nucleotides, the CDR3 is TGCGCCAGCAGCTTGGCCGGAGGGGGCACTGAAGCTTTCTTT.

This clonotype showed up many times. V usage is TRBV5-1 and J usage is TRBJ2-7; a weak D match, TRBD2 (5 bases). CDR1 SGHRS and CDR2 YFSETQ come from the germline V gene. The CDR3 is 15 residues long. Trimming pared 0 bases from V and 5 bases from J, leaving 15 bases between. CDR3 sequence: CASSLGLLLRDEQYF. The CDR3, as DNA: TGCGCCAGCAGCTTGGGACTATTATTACGGGACGAGCAGTACTTC.

This clonotype appeared a few times. Possible read error: a much larger clone is one base away. The rearrangement links TRBV10-3 to TRBJ1-1; D call uncertain. The CDR3 is 13 residues long. Germline loops: CDR1 ENHRY, CDR2 SYGVKD. Between the trimmed V and J ends, which lost 11 bases and 6 bases, there was a span of 19 bases. The CDR3 DNA is TGTGCCGTCGGGCCCGGTGTAGCCGCTGAAGCTTTCTTT. Amino acids: CAVGPGVAAEAFF.

There are many counts of this clonotype. The chain links TRBV20-1 to TRBJ1-2; TRBD1 aligns across 7 bases. Germline lookup yields CDR1 DFQATT and CDR2 SNEGSKA (reference sequence). V trimming: 6 bases; J trimming: 2 bases; junction bases outside the gene matches: 15. The CDR3 runs 16 residues. Here the CDR3 DNA reads TGCAGTGCCGTCGGACAGGTAGAGGGCTCAAACTATGGCTACACCTTC. As protein: CSAVGQVEGSNYGYTF.

There are many counts of this clonotype. The chain joins TRBV7-2 to TRBJ2-7, with D uncertain. With 0 bases removed from V and 5 bases from J, the gap between germline ends came to 8 bases. Germline V gene data show CDR1 as SGHTA and CDR2 as FQGNSA. The CDR3 covers 13 residues. The CDR3 sequence is CASSLAPEHEQYF. For the CDR3, the DNA is TGTGCCAGCAGCTTAGCGCCGGAGCACGAGCAGTACTTC.

This clonotype was seen many times. The chain combines TRBV4-1 with TRBJ1-1; possibly TRBD1 for D (5 bases). CDR1 and CDR2 (germline): MGHRA, YSYEKL. Deletions cut 0 bases from V and 5 bases from J, with 13 bases between. This CDR3 spans 15 amino acids. CDR3 protein: CASSQDGGGWTEAFF. The DNA of the CDR3 is TGCGCCAGCAGCCAAGATGGGGGGGGATGGACTGAAGCTTTCTTT.

This clonotype was observed many times. This chain uses TRBV24-1 with TRBJ2-2; D is unresolved. Trimming shortened V by 6 bases and J by 0 bases, and 7 bases separated the two germline ends. Germline V gene sequence: CDR1 KGHDR, CDR2 SFDVKD. This CDR3 is built from 14 residues. CDR3 in amino acids: CATSPHANTGELFF. The CDR3 bases are TGTGCCACCAGTCCACACGCGAACACCGGGGAGCTGTTTTTT.

Many counts were recorded for this clonotype. The chain links TRBV7-2 to TRBJ2-7; 9 positions agree with TRBD2. Germline V gene lookup returns CDR1 SGHTA and CDR2 FQGNSA. This CDR3 contains 14 residues. Trimming removed 5 bases from V and 6 bases from J; junction bases left unmatched: 8. DNA of the CDR3: TGTGCCAGCAGCACTATAGCGGGAGAGATCGAGCAGTACTTC. As protein: CASSTIAGEIEQYF.

At least ten counts were recorded for this clonotype. The rearrangement links TRBV5-5 to TRBJ1-5; 8 positions match TRBD1. Germline V gene lookup returns CDR1 SGHKS and CDR2 YYEKEE (reference sequence). With V trimmed by 4 bases and J by 7 bases, 4 bases remained unmatched. The CDR3 runs to 13 residues. CDR3 nucleotides: TGTGCCAGCAGCCCAAGACAGGGGCAGCCCCAGCATTTT. Translating it yields CASSPRQGQPQHF.

This clonotype came up many times. The chain carries TRBV28 and TRBJ1-1, with a possible D match to TRBD1 (5 bases). V lost 6 bases and J 8 bases, leaving 10 bases between the germline ends. The CDR3 length is 11 residues. Germline V lookup: CDR1 MDHEN, CDR2 SYDVKM. The CDR3 is CASRADREAFF. The CDR3, as DNA: TGTGCCAGCAGAGCCGACAGAGAAGCTTTCTTT.

This clonotype occurred a few times. This chain joins TRBV10-3 and TRBJ2-1; 7 bases are a match to TRBD2. V dropped 6 bases and J dropped 4; count of bases not matched to a gene: 12. CDR1 is ENHRY, CDR2 SYGVKD, per germline. This CDR3 comprises 16 residues. The CDR3 region has the DNA TGTGCCATCAGAATATCGGGGGAGGGCCTTTACAATGAGCAGTTCTTC. It encodes CAIRISGEGLYNEQFF.

This clonotype was observed at least ten times. This chain joins TRBV20-1 and TRBJ1-2; no reliable D call. Per the germline V gene, CDR1 is DFQATT and CDR2 is SNEGSKA (reference sequence). This CDR3 is built from 13 residues. The ends were cut back, 1 base at V and 8 bases at J, with 14 bases in the middle. CDR3 loop: CSARAGVGYGYTF. CDR3 nucleotides: TGCAGTGCTAGAGCCGGTGTTGGGTACGGCTACACCTTC.

This clonotype was seen ten or more times. The V and J genes are TRBV9 and TRBJ2-1; D might be TRBD2 (6 bases). V shed 0 bases and J shed 16 bases, with 17 bases lying between them. The CDR3 sequence is 13 residues long. Germline V gene lookup returns CDR1 SGDLS and CDR2 YYNGEE. The DNA for the CDR3 is TGTGCCAGCAGCGTAGAGCAGGGCGGCGGGGAATTCTTC. It is translated as CASSVEQGGGEFF. Full variable domain (missing parts from reference TRBV9 and TRBJ2-1): DSGVTQTPKHLITATGQRVTLRCSPRSGDLSVYWYQQSLDQGLQFLIQYYNGEERAKGNILERFSAQQFPDLHSELNLSSLELGDSALYFCASSVEQGGGEFFGPGTRLTVL.

In regard to this clonotype: One end of the junction does not line up with germline, which may come from a read error. The gene calls are TRBV20-1 and TRBJ1-5; possible D gene TRBD1, 6 bases. CDR3 length equals 13 residues. Looked up from germline, CDR1 is DFQATT and CDR2 is SNEGSKA (reference sequence). The CDR3 coding sequence is TGCAGTGCAGGGGGAAAGGGCCATAAGACCCAGAATTTT. As protein: CSAGGKGHKTQNF.

At least ten counts were recorded for this clonotype. The chain is built from TRBV6-2 or TRBV6-3 and TRBJ2-7, with D unresolved. This CDR3 contains 12 residues. Germline loops: CDR1 MNHEY, CDR2 SVGEGT. V lost 6 bases to trimming and J lost 9 bases, with 15 bases between them. The CDR3 sequence is CASRTTVLRQYF. CDR3 in DNA: TGTGCCAGCAGGACGACTGTTTTAAGGCAGTACTTC.